Listed here are 3 T cell receptor beta chains from one sample, sequenced in a study of blood T cell repertoires in COVID-19. Only in-frame clones appear in the TCRdb table, and some are missing; sequencing was by immunoSEQ multiplex PCR. In the table there are 350,000 to 400,000 clones, around 89% of which are singletons. The material sequenced was PBMCs or T cells enriched from blood (not recorded which). The source is a woman aged 18-29 years who had recovered from COVID-19.

CDR3 sequence: CASSWGESPKETQYF. CDR3 DNA sequence: TGTGCCAGCAGCTGGGGGGAATCCCCTAAAGAGACCCAGTACTTC. The rearrangement uses TRBV9 and TRBJ2-5; D perhaps matches TRBD2 (6 bases). Between the trimmed V and J ends, which lost 4 bases and 3 bases, there was a span of 16 bases. The CDR3 is made up of 15 amino acids. The V gene's germline CDR1 is SGDLS and CDR2 YYNGEE. The variable domain in full, with the rest retrieved from reference TRBV9 and TRBJ2-5, is DSGVTQTPKHLITATGQRVTLRCSPRSGDLSVYWYQQSLDQGLQFLIQYYNGEERAKGNILERFSAQQFPDLHSELNLSSLELGDSALYFCASSWGESPKETQYFGPGTRLLVL.

This clone was observed a handful of times. The gene calls are TRBV4-1 and TRBJ2-7, with D maybe TRBD2 (5 bases). The CDR3 is made up of 14 amino acids. Germline V gene lookup returns CDR1 MGHRA and CDR2 YSYEKL. Between the trimmed V and J ends, which lost 3 bases and 6 bases, there was a span of 15 bases. CDR3 residues: CASSHNERGGEQYF. The DNA for the CDR3 is TGCGCCAGCAGCCATAACGAACGGGGTGGCGAGCAGTACTTC.

The V and J genes are TRBV3-1 (or the pseudogene TRBV3-2) and TRBJ2-7; TRBD2 is a possible D gene (6 bases). The CDR3 totals 13 residues. The germline V gene has CDR1 LGHDT and CDR2 YNNKEL (reference sequence). With 3 bases removed from V and 4 bases from J, the gap between germline ends came to 10 bases. The CDR3 region is CASSQGLPYEQYF. DNA for the CDR3: TGTGCCAGCAGCCAGGGACTTCCATACGAGCAGTACTTC.